The 10 T cell receptor beta chains below all came from one sample that was sequenced in a study of control samples from healthy donors and cancer patients. The method was immunoSEQ multiplex PCR; TCRdb's version includes in-frame clones alone and lacks a portion of them. The data contain around 110,000 clones, 80% to 90% of them singletons. Sequences were obtained from PBMCs. These receptors were collected from a woman between 45 and 65 years old with colorectal cancer.

V is TRBV6-2 or TRBV6-3 and J is TRBJ2-5, with D possibly being TRBD2 (5 bases). Trimming stripped 4 bases from V and 1 base from J, with 16 bases between. CDR1 is MNHEY, CDR2 SVGEGT, per germline. CDR3 length: 16 amino acids. The CDR3 nucleotides read TGTGCCAGCAGTTGGAGGATCACGGAGTTCCAAGAGACCCAGTACTTC. This encodes CASSWRITEFQETQYF.

The J gene is TRBJ1-1, the V gene TRBV2; D is possibly TRBD1 (5 bases). The V end was cut by 4 bases, the J end by 5 bases, with 14 bases between. This CDR3 contains 14 residues. The germline CDR1 and CDR2 sequences are SNHLY and FYNNEI. For the CDR3, the DNA is TGTGCCAGCAGTGCCGCCCGGGACTTGACTGAAGCTTTCTTT. Its protein is CASSAARDLTEAFF.

The chain carries TRBV2 and TRBJ1-5; no firm D call. The CDR3 loop spans 12 amino acids. Germline values: CDR1 SNHLY, CDR2 FYNNEI. Trimming pared 8 bases from V and 1 base from J, leaving 6 bases between. In DNA, the CDR3 is TGTGCCAGCGGCAGAAGCAATCAGCCCCAGCATTTT. Its protein is CASGRSNQPQHF.

The V call is TRBV30, the J call TRBJ2-2; D assignment may be TRBD1 or TRBD2 (5 bases each). V dropped 1 base and J dropped 0 bases, with 15 bases sitting between them. The CDR3 loop spans 17 amino acids. Germline CDR1 and CDR2: GTSNPN and SVGIG (reference sequence). CDR3 DNA sequence: TGTGCCTGGAGTGCGCCCCCGGGGCGAACGAACACCGGGGAGCTGTTTTTT. As protein: CAWSAPPGRTNTGELFF.

J is TRBJ2-1 and V is TRBV7-6; 10 nucleotides match TRBD2. Trimming cost V 0 bases and J 5 bases; bases outside gene matches: 4. CDR3 size: 16 residues. Germline CDR1 SGHVS, CDR2 FNYEAQ. CDR3: CASSLARTSGNNEQFF. The DNA for the CDR3 is TGTGCCAGCAGCTTAGCAAGGACTAGCGGAAACAATGAGCAGTTCTTC.

This clone was picked up a small number of times. A junction boundary mismatches the germline segment, possibly from a read error. This sequence joins TRBV7-8 and TRBJ2-2; the match to TRBD1 covers 10 bases. Germline V gene data show CDR1 as SGHVS and CDR2 as FQNEAQ. The CDR3 contains 17 residues. CDR3 DNA sequence: TGTGCCAGCACCTTACTCGGGACAGGGGTTTACACCGGGGAGCTGTTTTTT. Translating gives CASTLLGTGVYTGELFF. Full variable domain (rest looked up from reference TRBV7-8 and TRBJ2-2): GAGVSQSPRYKVAKRGQDVALRCDPISGHVSLFWYQQALGQGPEFLTYFQNEAQLDKSGLPSDRFFAERPEGSVSTLKIQRTQQEDSAVYLCASTLLGTGVYTGELFFGEGSRLTVL.

The chain links TRBV30 to TRBJ1-1; D gene ambiguous. Per the germline V gene, CDR1 is GTSNPN and CDR2 is SVGIG (reference sequence). Deletions cut 4 bases from V and 0 bases from J, with 9 bases between. This CDR3 has 13 amino acids. CDR3 protein: CAWNFGMNTEAFF. The CDR3, as DNA: TGTGCCTGGAACTTCGGTATGAACACTGAAGCTTTCTTT. Based on the CDR3 plus reference TRBV30 and TRBJ1-1, the full variable domain is SQTIHQWPATLVQPVGSPLSLECTVEGTSNPNLYWYRQAAGRGLQLLFYSVGIGQISSEVPQNLSASRPQDRQFILSSKKLLLSDSGFYLCAWNFGMNTEAFFGQGTRLTVV.

This chain joins TRBV28 and TRBJ1-2; a weak D match, TRBD1 (5 bases). V lost 5 bases, J lost 5 bases, and 15 bases lay in between. The CDR3 extends over 14 amino acids. Germline V CDR1 and CDR2: MDHEN, SYDVKM. The CDR3, as DNA: TGTGCCAGCAGTCCCGGGACGGCGAGGTATGGCTACACCTTC. It encodes CASSPGTARYGYTF.

The chain uses TRBV4-1 and TRBJ2-2; 11 nucleotides agree with TRBD2. CDR1 and CDR2 (germline): MGHRA, YSYEKL. This CDR3 contains 17 residues. Trimming at V came to 2 bases and at J to 2 bases, leaving 4 bases not matched to a gene. CDR3 protein: CASSQPGTSGNTGELFF. The CDR3 coding sequence is TGCGCCAGCAGCCAACCCGGGACTAGCGGAAACACCGGGGAGCTGTTTTTT.

This clone was recorded once. The gene calls are TRBV18 and TRBJ2-7, with 8 positions matching TRBD1. Germline lookup yields CDR1 KGHSH and CDR2 LQKENI. The CDR3 is 15 residues long. V lost 3 bases, J lost 5 bases, and 9 bases stayed unmatched. Here the CDR3 DNA reads TGTGCCAGCTCACCGTCCAGGACAGGGTTTCACGAGCAGTACTTC. Translating gives CASSPSRTGFHEQYF.